The text below deals with one T cell receptor beta chain. This sample was taken from a study of follicular helper T cells after annual influenza vaccination. The time point: 2015-2016 season, 7 days after influenza vaccination. Profiled with immunoSEQ multiplex PCR; TCRdb holds only in-frame clones, not every one. The sample yields around 6,200 clones, less than 90% seen once. This clonotype originated in an adult who received the influenza vaccine. The specimen was CXCR5- memory CD4+ T cells sorted from blood, collected 7 days after influenza vaccination.

This CDR3 reads CASTVAGSSGIVGELFF. In DNA, the CDR3 is TGCGCCAGCACCGTTGCGGGTAGTAGCGGGATAGTCGGGGAGCTGTTTTTT. The chain joins TRBV5-1 to TRBJ2-2; TRBD2 matches 8 bases. The germline CDR1 and CDR2 sequences are SGHRS and YFSETQ. This CDR3 is built from 17 residues. V shed 6 bases, J shed 7 bases, and the junction held 17 bases outside the gene matches. The full variable domain, rest sourced from reference TRBV5-1 and TRBJ2-2, is KAGVTQTPRYLIKTRGQQVTLSCSPISGHRSVSWYQQTPGQGLQFLFEYFSETQRNKGNFPGRFSGRQFSNSRSEMNVSTLELGDSALYLCASTVAGSSGIVGELFFGEGSRLTVL.